Each of the 30 T cell receptor beta chains below was sequenced from the same sample in a study of memory CD4+ T cells and cytomegalovirus serostatus. Single viable CD3+CD4+CD8-CD45RO+ cells were sorted as the memory CD4+ T cells. Libraries were prepared by immunoSEQ multiplex PCR; TCRdb keeps only in-frame clonotypes and omits some of them. Here the sample spans about 64,000 clones, about 74% being singletons. Sequenced material: memory CD4+ T cells from blood. These receptors were obtained from an adult in good health and CMV-seronegative.

In nucleotides, the CDR3 is TGTGCCAGCAGTGAAGTAGGCACCGCCTACGAGCAGTACTTC. This translates into CASSEVGTAYEQYF. V and J are TRBV2 and TRBJ2-7; D not resolved. V was shortened by 1 base and J by 2 bases, with 9 bases between the two germline ends. The CDR3 loop spans 14 amino acids. The germline gives CDR1 SNHLY, CDR2 FYNNEI.

The V and J genes are TRBV9 and TRBJ2-7; 8 bases fit TRBD1. Per germline, CDR1 SGDLS and CDR2 YYNGEE. This CDR3 is built from 15 residues. The V and J ends lost 0 bases and 7 bases, in that order; junction bases with no gene match: 9. CDR3 protein: CASSVAQGAVGEQYF. The CDR3 DNA is TGTGCCAGCAGCGTAGCTCAGGGGGCGGTAGGTGAGCAGTACTTC. Variable domain in full (rest from reference TRBV9 and TRBJ2-7): DSGVTQTPKHLITATGQRVTLRCSPRSGDLSVYWYQQSLDQGLQFLIQYYNGEERAKGNILERFSAQQFPDLHSELNLSSLELGDSALYFCASSVAQGAVGEQYFGPGTRLTVT.

The rearrangement uses TRBV29-1 and TRBJ1-5; maybe TRBD1 (5 bases). Germline loops: CDR1 SQVTM, CDR2 ANQGSEA. Trimming took 7 bases from V and 4 from J, leaving 17 bases between them. The CDR3 spans 14 residues. DNA for the CDR3: TGCAGCGGCGGCCCAGGGAACCCGAATCAGCCCCAGCATTTT. Translation: CSGGPGNPNQPQHF.

The table lists this clone with a count of one. The chain recombines TRBV2 with TRBJ1-1, with 7 positions matching TRBD1. Losses at the gene ends were 10 bases for V and 1 base for J; bases not matched to a gene: 6. Germline values: CDR1 SNHLY, CDR2 FYNNEI. CDR3 size: 13 residues. The CDR3 loop reads CATEQGRNTEAFF. As DNA, the CDR3 is TGTGCCACAGAACAGGGGAGGAACACTGAAGCTTTCTTT.

The rearrangement uses TRBV27 and TRBJ1-5; unclear D gene. Germline V gene lookup returns CDR1 MNHEY and CDR2 SMNVEV (reference sequence). The CDR3 has 14 residues. V was pared by 6 bases and J by 6 bases, with 15 bases between. CDR3 sequence: CASSLRLNRQPQHF. CDR3 coding DNA: TGTGCCAGCAGCCTCAGGTTGAATCGTCAGCCCCAGCATTTT.

The V gene is TRBV7-6, the J gene TRBJ2-2, with D possibly being TRBD1 or TRBD2 (5 bases each). The V gene lost 0 bases and the J gene lost 5 bases, with 10 bases spanning the gap. Per germline, CDR1 SGHVS and CDR2 FNYEAQ. This CDR3 region has 15 residues. DNA for the CDR3: TGTGCCAGCAGCTTAGCCGGGACGCAAACCGGGGAGCTGTTTTTT. It yields the protein CASSLAGTQTGELFF.

This clone was counted between two and nine times. The genes are TRBV6-5 and TRBJ1-5; D is uncertain. Germline lookup yields CDR1 MNHEY and CDR2 SVGAGI. The CDR3 is 15 residues long. Trimming left V 0 bases short and J 2 bases short, with 8 bases between. CDR3 region: CASSYSPQGNQPQHF. In DNA, the CDR3 is TGTGCCAGCAGTTACTCACCGCAAGGCAATCAGCCCCAGCATTTT.

The CDR3: CASSEAQGQGETQYF. The CDR3 nucleotides read TGTGCCAGCAGTGAAGCGCAAGGACAGGGGGAGACCCAGTACTTC. The genes are TRBV2 and TRBJ2-5; 9 bases match TRBD1. The germline V gene encodes CDR1 SNHLY and CDR2 FYNNEI. V lost 0 bases to trimming and J lost 5 bases; unmatched junction nucleotides: 4. The CDR3 is 15 residues long.

J is TRBJ1-2 and V is TRBV6-1, with D perhaps TRBD1 (5 bases). There are 14 residues in the CDR3. CDR1 is MNHNS and CDR2 is SASEGT in the germline V gene. V dropped 1 base and J dropped 4 bases, with 10 bases sitting between them. CDR3 nucleotide sequence: TGTGCCAGCAGTGAAGAGCGGGACGGCTATGGCTACACCTTC. It translates to CASSEERDGYGYTF.

CDR3 sequence reads: CASSLARSRLGNEQFF. In DNA form, the CDR3 reads TGCGCCAGCAGCTTAGCCCGATCGAGGTTAGGGAATGAGCAGTTCTTC. This rearrangement joins TRBV5-1 to TRBJ2-1; D not certain. This CDR3 is 16 amino acids long. The germline V gene encodes CDR1 SGHRS and CDR2 YFSETQ. Between the trimmed V and J ends, which lost 2 bases and 7 bases, there was a span of 19 bases.

The J gene is TRBJ1-2, the V gene TRBV7-9; TRBD1 matches at 8 bases. With V trimmed by 3 bases and J by 3 bases, 0 bases remained unmatched. The CDR3 consists of 13 residues. Germline V gene data show CDR1 as SEHNR and CDR2 as FQNEAQ (reference sequence). For the CDR3, the DNA is TGTGCCAGCAGCTTGACAGGGGACTATGGCTACACCTTC. Translation: CASSLTGDYGYTF.

In its sample, this clone was seen a few times. The genes are TRBV7-9 and TRBJ2-7, with no clear D. This CDR3 spans 15 amino acids. Trimming left V 3 bases short and J 1 base short, with 13 bases between. The V gene's germline CDR1 is SEHNR and CDR2 FQNEAQ (reference sequence). The CDR3 nucleotides read TGTGCCAGCAGCTTCAACAGTTATCCATCCTACGAGCAGTACTTC. It translates to CASSFNSYPSYEQYF.

This chain joins TRBV25-1 and TRBJ1-1; D uncertain. This CDR3 region has 14 residues. Germline CDR1 is MGHDK and CDR2 is SYGVNS. Trimming took off 3 bases at V and 7 bases at J, with 15 bases between the two ends. CDR3 protein: CASSEKAGFGEAFF. CDR3 coding DNA: TGTGCCAGCAGTGAGAAGGCGGGTTTTGGTGAAGCTTTCTTT.

V and J are TRBV5-4 and TRBJ2-5, with 11 bases lining up with TRBD1. TRBJ2-7 matches the DNA end more closely, so the J call is doubtful. This CDR3 is built from 15 residues. Looked up from germline, CDR1 is SGHNT and CDR2 is YYREEE (reference sequence). CDR3 DNA: TGTGCCAGCAGCGGGGGACAGGGGGAATCCTACGAGCAGTACTTC. Translation: CASSGGQGESYEQYF.

This clone has more than one count but fewer than ten. The genes are TRBV2 and TRBJ2-2; D not resolved. Trimming removed 6 bases at V and 6 bases at J, with 8 bases between. The CDR3 is made up of 12 amino acids. CDR1 and CDR2 (germline): SNHLY, FYNNEI. The CDR3 DNA follows: TGTGCCAGCAGAAAGGAGTCCGGGGAGCTGTTTTTT. It is translated as CASRKESGELFF.

The chain couples TRBV18 to TRBJ1-1; TRBD1 is a possible D gene (5 bases). Between the trimmed V and J ends, which lost 2 bases and 4 bases, there was a span of 11 bases. The CDR3 is made up of 14 amino acids. Germline V gene lookup returns CDR1 KGHSH and CDR2 LQKENI. CDR3 protein: CASSPSWGSTEAFF. In DNA, the CDR3 is TGTGCCAGCTCACCATCGTGGGGCAGCACTGAAGCTTTCTTT.

This clone has just a few counts. This chain links TRBV7-2 with TRBJ1-3, with TRBD1 as a possible D gene (5 bases). Germline CDR1 is SGHTA and CDR2 is FQGNSA. The CDR3 spans 12 residues. V lost 3 bases to trimming and J lost 10 bases, with 10 bases between them. CDR3 protein: CASSFYGGTIYF. CDR3 nucleotides: TGTGCCAGCAGCTTCTACGGGGGGACCATATATTTT.

CDR3 in amino acids: CASSRDVRQPQHF. CDR3 DNA sequence: TGTGCCAGTAGTAGGGACGTAAGACAGCCCCAGCATTTT. The chain is built from TRBV19 and TRBJ1-5; D possibly corresponds to TRBD1 (5 bases). The ends were cut back, 4 bases at V and 7 bases at J, with 11 bases in the middle. The CDR3 is 13 amino acids. The germline V gene encodes CDR1 LNHDA and CDR2 SQIVND (reference sequence).

The chain joins TRBV2 to TRBJ2-6; D unclear. The CDR3 covers 14 residues. Germline V gives CDR1 SNHLY, CDR2 FYNNEI. Deletions cut 4 bases from V and 2 bases from J, with 6 bases between. The DNA for the CDR3 is TGTGCCAGCAGTGTAGAGGCTGGGGCCAACGTCCTGACTTTC. Encoded protein: CASSVEAGANVLTF.

The table lists this clone with many counts. V is TRBV2 and J is TRBJ2-7, with 12 bases identical to TRBD1. The trim removed 6 bases at V and 5 bases at J, leaving 11 bases unmatched. The length of the CDR3 is 16 residues. Germline CDR1 is SNHLY and CDR2 is FYNNEI. CDR3 in amino acids: CASSPSWDRGLHEQYF. The CDR3 coding sequence is TGTGCCAGCAGCCCGTCTTGGGACAGGGGGCTTCACGAGCAGTACTTC.

This clone occurred once. This chain links TRBV10-3 with TRBJ2-7; 8 bases line up with TRBD2. Looked up from germline, CDR1 is ENHRY and CDR2 is SYGVKD. V was pared by 4 bases and J by 0 bases, with 8 bases of the junction left unmatched. The CDR3 length is 16 residues. CDR3 residues: CAISGGSGTASYEQYF. DNA for the CDR3: TGTGCCATCAGTGGTGGTAGCGGGACCGCCTCCTACGAGCAGTACTTC.

The table lists this clone with a few counts. The chain uses TRBV6-6 and TRBJ1-2; D not certain. CDR1 MNHNY and CDR2 SVGAGI come from the germline V gene (reference sequence). The CDR3 is 13 amino acids. The germline V and J ends were trimmed by 5 bases and 3 bases, with 10 bases remaining between them. The CDR3: CASSQPQDYGYTF. CDR3 sequence (DNA): TGTGCCAGCAGTCAACCACAAGACTATGGCTACACCTTC.

The chain couples TRBV19 to TRBJ2-1; D may match TRBD1 or TRBD2 (5 bases each). The CDR3 extends over 15 amino acids. V lost 1 base, J lost 2 bases, and 9 bases lay in between. Germline V gene lookup returns CDR1 LNHDA and CDR2 SQIVND (reference sequence). The CDR3 DNA reads TGTGCCAGTAGTATAGGCCAGGGACCCTACAATGAGCAGTTCTTC. Translation: CASSIGQGPYNEQFF.

The rearrangement uses TRBV19 and TRBJ1-1; D gene uncertain. This CDR3 is built from 13 residues. V lost 4 bases and J 6 bases, leaving 12 bases between the germline ends. Germline loops: CDR1 LNHDA, CDR2 SQIVND (reference sequence). The CDR3 loop is CASSTARRAEAFF. Written as DNA, the CDR3 is TGTGCCAGTAGTACGGCGAGGAGGGCTGAAGCTTTCTTT.

There are a few counts of this clone. This chain links TRBV5-1 with TRBJ2-5; 11 bases match TRBD2. There are 15 residues in the CDR3. Trimming cost V 4 bases and J 5 bases; bases outside gene matches: 7. The V gene's germline CDR1 is SGHRS and CDR2 YFSETQ. The CDR3 sequence: CASSPLAGGVETQYF. The DNA of the CDR3 is TGCGCCAGCAGCCCCTTAGCGGGGGGGGTGGAGACCCAGTACTTC.

The gene calls are TRBV7-2 and TRBJ2-3, with unresolved D. CDR1 is SGHTA, CDR2 FQGNSA, per germline. This CDR3 is 12 amino acids long. V lost 5 bases and J lost 7, with 10 bases in between. CDR3 in amino acids: CASSPLGNTQYF. CDR3 DNA sequence: TGTGCCAGCAGCCCTTTGGGGAATACGCAGTATTTT.

The chain joins TRBV10-3 to TRBJ2-5; TRBD2 agrees at 12 bases. V trimming: 11 bases; J trimming: 5 bases; junction bases outside the gene matches: 6. CDR3 size: 13 residues. Germline V CDR1 and CDR2: ENHRY, SYGVKD. The CDR3 DNA is TGTGCCGCCCGGACTAGCGGGGAGGAGACCCAGTACTTC. This codes for CAARTSGEETQYF.

The DNA for the CDR3 is TGCGCCAGCAGCTTGGATCCCCCCGGGACAGGGTACAATGAGCAGTTCTTC. Residues: CASSLDPPGTGYNEQFF. The chain employs TRBV5-1 and TRBJ2-1, with 9 positions matching TRBD1. Germline V gives CDR1 SGHRS, CDR2 YFSETQ. After removal of 0 bases from V and 4 bases from J, the junction contained 8 bases not matched to a gene. CDR3 length: 17 amino acids.

The V and J genes are TRBV19 and TRBJ2-6; D unclear. Germline loops: CDR1 LNHDA, CDR2 SQIVND (reference sequence). The CDR3 runs 16 residues. The V and J ends lost 7 bases and 1 base respectively, with 14 bases between them. The CDR3 loop reads CASTPGLGSGANVLTF. The CDR3 DNA reads as TGTGCCAGTACACCGGGTTTGGGGTCTGGGGCCAACGTCCTGACTTTC.

The rearrangement uses TRBV5-1 and TRBJ2-1, with D perhaps matching TRBD2 (5 bases). There are 15 residues in the CDR3. The V and J ends lost 4 bases and 9 bases respectively, with 20 bases between them. The germline V gene has CDR1 SGHRS and CDR2 YFSETQ. CDR3 protein: CASSGRADQEGEQFF. In DNA form, the CDR3 reads TGCGCCAGCAGCGGTCGAGCGGACCAAGAGGGTGAGCAGTTCTTC.